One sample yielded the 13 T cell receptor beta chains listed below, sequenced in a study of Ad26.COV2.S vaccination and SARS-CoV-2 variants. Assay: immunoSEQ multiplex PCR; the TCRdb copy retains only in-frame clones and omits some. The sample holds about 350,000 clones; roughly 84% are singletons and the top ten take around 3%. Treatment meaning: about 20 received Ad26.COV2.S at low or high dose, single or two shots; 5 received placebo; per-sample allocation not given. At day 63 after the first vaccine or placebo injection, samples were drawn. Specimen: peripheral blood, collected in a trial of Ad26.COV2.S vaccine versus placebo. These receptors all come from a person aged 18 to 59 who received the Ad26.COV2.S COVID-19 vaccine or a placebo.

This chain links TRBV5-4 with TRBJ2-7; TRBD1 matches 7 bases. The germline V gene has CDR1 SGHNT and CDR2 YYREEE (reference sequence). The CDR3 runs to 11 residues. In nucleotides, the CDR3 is TGTGCGTCCGGGACAGACTTTGGGCAGTACTTC. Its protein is CASGTDFGQYF.

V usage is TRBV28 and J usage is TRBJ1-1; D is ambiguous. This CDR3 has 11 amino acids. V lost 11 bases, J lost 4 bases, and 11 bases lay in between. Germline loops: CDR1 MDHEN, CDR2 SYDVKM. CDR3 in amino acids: CASHLGTEAFF. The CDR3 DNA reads TGTGCCTCTCATTTGGGCACTGAAGCTTTCTTT.

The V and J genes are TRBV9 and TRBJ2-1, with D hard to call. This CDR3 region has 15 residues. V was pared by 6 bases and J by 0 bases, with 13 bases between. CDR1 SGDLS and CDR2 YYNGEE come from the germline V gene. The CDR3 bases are TGTGCCAGCACGTCTGAGTCTAGCTCCTACAATGAGCAGTTCTTC. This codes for CASTSESSSYNEQFF.

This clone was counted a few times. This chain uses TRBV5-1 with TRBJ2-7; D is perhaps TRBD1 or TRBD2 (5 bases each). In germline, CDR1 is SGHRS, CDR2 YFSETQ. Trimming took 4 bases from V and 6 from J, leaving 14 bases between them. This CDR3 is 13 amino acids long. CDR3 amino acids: CASSVPAGGEQYF. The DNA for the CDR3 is TGCGCCAGCAGCGTCCCGGCTGGGGGCGAGCAGTACTTC. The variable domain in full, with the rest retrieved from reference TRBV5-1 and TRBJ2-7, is KAGVTQTPRYLIKTRGQQVTLSCSPISGHRSVSWYQQTPGQGLQFLFEYFSETQRNKGNFPGRFSGRQFSNSRSEMNVSTLELGDSALYLCASSVPAGGEQYFGPGTRLTVT.

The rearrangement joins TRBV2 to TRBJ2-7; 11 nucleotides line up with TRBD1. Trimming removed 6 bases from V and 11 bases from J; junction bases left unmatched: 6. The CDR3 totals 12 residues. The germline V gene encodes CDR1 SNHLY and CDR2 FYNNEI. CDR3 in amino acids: CASRGDRGRKYF. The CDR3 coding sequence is TGTGCCAGCAGGGGGGACAGGGGGAGGAAGTACTTC.

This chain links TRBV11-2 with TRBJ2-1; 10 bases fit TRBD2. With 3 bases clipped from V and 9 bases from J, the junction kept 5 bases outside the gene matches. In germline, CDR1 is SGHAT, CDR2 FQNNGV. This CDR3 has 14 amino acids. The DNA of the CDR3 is TGTGCCAGCAGCTTCTCTAGCGGGAGTGCTGAGCAGTTCTTC. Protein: CASSFSSGSAEQFF.

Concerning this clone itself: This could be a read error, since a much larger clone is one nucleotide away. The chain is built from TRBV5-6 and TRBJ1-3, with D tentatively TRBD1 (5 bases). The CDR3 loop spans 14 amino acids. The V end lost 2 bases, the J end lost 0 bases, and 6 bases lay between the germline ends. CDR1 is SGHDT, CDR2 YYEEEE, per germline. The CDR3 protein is CASSFGGSGNTIYF. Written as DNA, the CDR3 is TGTGCCAGCAGCTTCGGGGGCTCTGGAAACACCATATATTTT.

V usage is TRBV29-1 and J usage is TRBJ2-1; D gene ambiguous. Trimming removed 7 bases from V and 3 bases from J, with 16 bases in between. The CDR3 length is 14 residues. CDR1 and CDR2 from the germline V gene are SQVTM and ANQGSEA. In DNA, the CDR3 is TGCAGCGCCTTAGTAGCTCTTGTCTACAATGAGCAGTTCTTC. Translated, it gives CSALVALVYNEQFF.

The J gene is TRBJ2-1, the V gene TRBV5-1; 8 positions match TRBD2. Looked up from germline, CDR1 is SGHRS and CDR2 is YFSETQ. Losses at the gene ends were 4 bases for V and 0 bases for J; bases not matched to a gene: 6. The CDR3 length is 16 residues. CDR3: CASSNLAGTSYNEQFF. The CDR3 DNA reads TGCGCCAGCAGCAACTTAGCGGGAACCTCCTACAATGAGCAGTTCTTC.

In DNA form, the CDR3 reads TGTGCCAGCTCACCTGACAGGGCCTCTGGAAACACCATATATTTT. It yields the protein CASSPDRASGNTIYF. The chain has TRBV18 and TRBJ1-3, with 7 bases lining up with TRBD1. V shed 3 bases and J 0 bases; nucleotides not matched to a gene: 2. Germline lookup yields CDR1 KGHSH and CDR2 LQKENI. This CDR3 spans 15 amino acids. The full variable domain, its missing parts supplied by reference TRBV18 and TRBJ1-3, is NAGVMQNPRHLVRRRGQEARLRCSPMKGHSHVYWYRQLPEEGLKFMVYLQKENIIDESGMPKERFSAEFPKEGPSILRIQQVVRGDSAAYFCASSPDRASGNTIYFGEGSWLTVV.

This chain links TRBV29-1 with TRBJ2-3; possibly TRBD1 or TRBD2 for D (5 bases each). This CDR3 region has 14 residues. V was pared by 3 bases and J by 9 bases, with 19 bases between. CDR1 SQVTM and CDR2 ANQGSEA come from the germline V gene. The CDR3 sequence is CSVDEGTGGGTQYF. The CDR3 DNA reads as TGCAGCGTTGACGAGGGGACCGGTGGGGGAACGCAGTATTTT.

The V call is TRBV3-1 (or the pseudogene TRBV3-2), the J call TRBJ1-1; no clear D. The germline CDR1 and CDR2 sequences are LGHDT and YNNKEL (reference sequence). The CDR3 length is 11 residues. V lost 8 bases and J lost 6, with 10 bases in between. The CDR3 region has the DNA TGTGCCAGCCGCGGGGTTTCTGAAGCTTTCTTT. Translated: CASRGVSEAFF.

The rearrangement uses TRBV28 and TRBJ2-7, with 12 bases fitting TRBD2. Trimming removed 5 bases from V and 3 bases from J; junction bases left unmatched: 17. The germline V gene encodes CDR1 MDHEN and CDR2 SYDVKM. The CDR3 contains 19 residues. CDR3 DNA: TGTGCCAGCAGTCACTGGGACGGAACACGACTAGCGGGAGTCTACGAGCAGTACTTC. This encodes CASSHWDGTRLAGVYEQYF.